This T cell receptor beta chain was documented in a study of control samples from healthy donors and cancer patients. In germline, CDR1 is MGHRA, CDR2 YSYEKL. CDR3 length equals 12 residues. The ends were cut back, 3 bases at V and 4 bases at J, with 4 bases in the middle. Only in-frame clones appear in the TCRdb table, and some are missing; sequencing was by immunoSEQ multiplex PCR. Listed are about 200,000 clones; approximately 2.2% falls within the top ten. The chain couples TRBV4-1 to TRBJ2-4; D gene uncertain. Input material: blood. The clonotype originates from a woman in her thirties in good health. CDR3 amino acids: CASSQSKNIQYF. The CDR3 region has the DNA TGCGCCAGCAGCCAGTCTAAAAACATTCAGTACTTC.